The rows below give T cell receptor beta chains drawn from one sample of a study of technical replicates of blood from several donors. The data were produced by immunoSEQ multiplex PCR, yet TCRdb's version contains in-frame clones alone and is incomplete. The profile shows some 98,000 clones, roughly 95% of them singletons. Sample: T cells isolated from PBMCs. The receptors originated from a human donor in good health. Each CDR3 is given with its conserved first and last residue. The D gene is left open where the match is weak. Only part of the rows carry a size: once, few, many, or a class if the clone is expanded.

V,D,size,J,DNA,CDR3
TRBV19,TRBD1,-,TRBJ1-2,TGTGCCAGTAAGCGGGGGGGGACAGATGGCTACACCTTC,CASKRGGTDGYTF
TRBV7-9,-,-,TRBJ2-5,TGTGCCAGCGCGACGGGGGGCAGAGACGGGACCCAGTACTTC,CASATGGRDGTQYF
TRBV5-1,-,-,TRBJ2-7,TGCGCCAGCAGCCCCACCTACCTAGCGCTTGGGGCTTACGAGTCCGGGCAGTACTTC,CASSPTYLALGAYESGQYF
TRBV5-5,-,-,TRBJ2-1,TGTGCCAGCAGCTTGGTTCCAGGAAGCAGTGAGCAGTTCTTC,CASSLVPGSSEQFF
TRBV18,TRBD1,-,TRBJ2-1,TGTGCCAGCTCACTTGGTACAGGGGGCGCAGGGGACAATGAGCAGTTCTTC,CASSLGTGGAGDNEQFF
TRBV9,-,-,TRBJ1-1,TGTGCCAGCAATGCGGGTGTCATGAACACTGAAGCTTTCTTT,CASNAGVMNTEAFF
TRBV7-6,-,once,TRBJ1-1,TGTGCCAGCAGCTTGGGGGCCCAACTCACTGAAGCTTTCTTT,CASSLGAQLTEAFF
TRBV7-8,-,once,TRBJ1-4,TGTGCCAGCAGCTTACAGGGTGCTCATGAAAAACTGTTTTTT,CASSLQGAHEKLFF
TRBV30,TRBD1,-,TRBJ1-4,TGTGCCTGGAGCCGTAGACAGGGTTTAACTAATGAAAAACTGTTTTTT,CAWSRRQGLTNEKLFF
TRBV30,-,-,TRBJ2-7,TGTGCCTGGGACGGGGGACGGGAAGGCCTCTACGAGCAGTACTTC,CAWDGGREGLYEQYF
TRBV5-6,TRBD1,-,TRBJ2-3,TGTGCCTGTACGGACAGGTCCACAGATACGCAGTATTTT,CACTDRSTDTQYF
TRBV29-1,-,-,TRBJ2-3,TGCAGCGTATCACCGGTTTTGGGTGGGAGAACAGATACGCAGTATTTT,CSVSPVLGGRTDTQYF
TRBV28,-,-,TRBJ2-5,TGTGCCAGCAGTTTATCCCCTAGCGTAGAGACCCAGTACTTC,CASSLSPSVETQYF
TRBV2,TRBD2,few,TRBJ2-2,TGTGCCAGCAGTACTAGCGGGAGATGGGCCGGGGAGCTGTTTTTT,CASSTSGRWAGELFF
TRBV6-5,-,-,TRBJ2-5,TGTGCCAGCAGTTACTCGCCAGGGCGTAAAGAGACCCAGTACTTC,CASSYSPGRKETQYF
TRBV29-1,TRBD2,-,TRBJ2-2,TGCAGCACACTAGCGGGAGGGACCACCGGGGAGCTGTTTTTT,CSTLAGGTTGELFF
TRBV15,-,-,TRBJ1-2,TGTGCCACCAGCAGACCTCAGGGATCGGATGGCTACACCTTC,CATSRPQGSDGYTF
TRBV7-2,-,-,TRBJ2-5,TGTGCCAGCAGCTTACTCTTCGGGGATCACGACTTC,CASSLLFGDHDF
TRBV11-2,TRBD1,once,TRBJ1-4,TGTGCCAGCAGCTTATTTAGACAGGGAACTAATGAAAAACTGTTTTTT,CASSLFRQGTNEKLFF
TRBV27,-,-,TRBJ2-7,TGTGCCAGCAGCAGGACAAAGAGCTCCTACGAGCAGTACTTC,CASSRTKSSYEQYF
TRBV7-9,TRBD1,few,TRBJ2-7,TGTGCCAGCAGCCCTCAGGGGGCTTACGAGCAGTACTTC,CASSPQGAYEQYF
TRBV5-1,-,once,TRBJ2-7,TGCGCCAGCAGCTCCCAGGGTTTGGAGCAGTACTTC,CASSSQGLEQYF
TRBV19,-,-,TRBJ1-1,TGTGCCAGTAGGCACAGGAACACTGAAGCTTTCTTT,CASRHRNTEAFF
TRBV27,-,-,TRBJ1-2,TGTGCCAGCAGTCCCCTGGTTGGGGGGTCTCAGGGCTACACCTTC,CASSPLVGGSQGYTF
TRBV14,TRBD2,-,TRBJ2-7,TGTGCCAGCAGCTCGAGGCGGGGGGAATCAGAGCAGTACTTC,CASSSRRGESEQYF
TRBV5-1,TRBD2,-,TRBJ2-7,TGCGCCAGCACCATGACTAGCGGGAGCGTCGAGCAGTACTTC,CASTMTSGSVEQYF
TRBV9,TRBD1,-,TRBJ1-4,TGTGCCAGCAGCGGGGGGACAGGGCGGTCTTGGGAAAAACTGTTTTTT,CASSGGTGRSWEKLFF
TRBV6-5,-,-,TRBJ1-4,TGTGCCAGCAGTTCGGAACCTTACAGGGATAATGAAAAACTGTTTTTT,CASSSEPYRDNEKLFF
TRBV28,TRBD2,-,TRBJ2-1,TGTGCCATCACCCAGGGACTAGCATCCTACAATGAGCAGTTCTTC,CAITQGLASYNEQFF
TRBV25-1,TRBD2,-,TRBJ2-5,TGTGCCAGCAGTGAATATGCCCAGCGGGGGGGCCCTCAAGAGACCCAGTACTTC,CASSEYAQRGGPQETQYF
TRBV28,TRBD2,-,TRBJ2-7,TGTGCCAGTAGGGGCACTAGCGGGAGTCTCGAGCAGTACTTC,CASRGTSGSLEQYF
TRBV19,-,-,TRBJ2-7,TGTGCCAGTAGTCCCGCAGTGTCCTACGAGCAGTACTTC,CASSPAVSYEQYF
TRBV5-1,-,-,TRBJ2-7,TGCGCCAGCAGCTTGGCGGGGGGCGAAGCCTACGAGCAGTACTTC,CASSLAGGEAYEQYF
TRBV5-1,TRBD2,-,TRBJ2-5,TGCGCCAGCCGCCGAGCGGGGGGATTACAAGAGACCCAGTACTTC,CASRRAGGLQETQYF
TRBV9,-,-,TRBJ2-2,TGTGCCAGCAGCCGGAACACCGGGGAGCTGTTTTTT,CASSRNTGELFF
TRBV4-2,-,-,TRBJ1-6,TGTGCCAGCAGCCAATACACAGGGTCGGATTCACCCCTCCACTTT,CASSQYTGSDSPLHF
TRBV28,-,-,TRBJ1-2,TGTGCCAGCCGAGACTGGAGAGGACAGTTACGCGGCTACACCTTC,CASRDWRGQLRGYTF
TRBV12-5,-,-,TRBJ1-5,TGTGCTAGTGGTTTGAGCGGCTCCTATAATCAGCCCCAGCATTTT,CASGLSGSYNQPQHF
TRBV10-1,TRBD1,-,TRBJ2-3,TGCGCCAGCAGCAAGGACAGGGGGACTAGCACAGATACGCAGTATTTT,CASSKDRGTSTDTQYF
TRBV5-4,TRBD1,-,TRBJ1-1,TGTGCCAGCAGCTCACCGGGACAGGGGAACACTGAAGCTTTCTTT,CASSSPGQGNTEAFF
TRBV6-5,-,-,TRBJ2-5,TGTGCCAGCAGAGGGGGATCGGAGACCCAGTACTTC,CASRGGSETQYF
TRBV7-3,TRBD2,-,TRBJ2-3,TGTGCCAGCAGCTCCCGGACTAGCGGTGACACAGATACGCAGTATTTT,CASSSRTSGDTDTQYF
TRBV7-9,-,-,TRBJ2-1,TGTGCCAGCAGCCTAAGCCTAGTCCTTTTGAATGAGCAGTTCTTC,CASSLSLVLLNEQFF
TRBV11-1,-,-,TRBJ2-7,TGTGCCAGCAGCTTCTACCCGGGACAAGCCTACGAGCAGTACTTC,CASSFYPGQAYEQYF
TRBV10-3,TRBD2,-,TRBJ2-2,TGTGCCATCAGTGACCCGGGACTAGCGGTCACCGGGGAGCTGTTTTTT,CAISDPGLAVTGELFF
TRBV5-1,-,-,TRBJ2-7,TGCGCCAGCAGCTCCGGGGGACAGTATCATGAGGGGTACTTC,CASSSGGQYHEGYF